The 26 T cell receptor beta chains given below trace back to one sample, sequenced in a study of T cell responses to AZD1222 COVID-19 vaccine (TCRdb year 2021). Receptor amplification or capture employed the immunoSEQ multiplex PCR assay. As stored in TCRdb, this immuneACCESS dataset retains in-frame rearrangements with V and J assigned. A fraction of the clones does not appear; measured against another copy, unresolved V genes explain less than half of the discrepancy, and the remainder lacks a known reason. Counted in this sample were tens of thousands of clones; approximately 80% of them appeared once. Of the sample, about 18% is held by the ten largest clones. The time point label, read with the paper, signifies: about 28 days (+/-7) after the second vaccine dose. This specimen consisted of peripheral blood, obtained 28 days after the second AZD1222 dose. The receptors come from an adult who received the AZD1222 COVID-19 vaccine.

This chain links TRBV5-1 with TRBJ1-2; 9 nucleotides line up with TRBD1. The CDR3 totals 13 residues. Trimming took 10 bases from V and 7 from J; bases not matched to a gene: 11. Looked up from germline, CDR1 is SGHRS and CDR2 is YFSETQ. CDR3 sequence: CAPTGGQGFGYTF. The CDR3 nucleotides are TGCGCCCCGACAGGGGGACAGGGATTTGGCTACACCTTC.

The chain uses TRBV3-1 (or the pseudogene TRBV3-2) and TRBJ1-5; perhaps TRBD1 as D (5 bases). The germline V gene encodes CDR1 LGHDT and CDR2 YNNKEL (reference sequence). V was shortened by 3 bases and J by 1 base, with 13 bases between the two germline ends. The CDR3 runs 16 residues. The CDR3 reads CASSHSPWGSNQPQHF. The DNA of the CDR3 is TGTGCCAGCAGCCATTCCCCCTGGGGGAGCAATCAGCCCCAGCATTTT.

V gene TRBV7-9 combines with J gene TRBJ2-1; TRBD2 matches 8 bases. CDR3 length equals 14 residues. After removal of 3 bases from V and 8 bases from J, the junction contained 6 bases not matched to a gene. Germline loops: CDR1 SEHNR, CDR2 FQNEAQ (reference sequence). CDR3 loop: CASSFRRGGDEQFF. Written as DNA, the CDR3 is TGTGCCAGCAGCTTTCGTCGGGGGGGCGATGAGCAGTTCTTC.

V is TRBV6-5 and J is TRBJ1-5, with 7 nucleotides matching TRBD1. Germline V gene data show CDR1 as MNHEY and CDR2 as SVGAGI. Trimming removed 5 bases from V and 3 bases from J; junction bases left unmatched: 7. CDR3 length: 15 amino acids. The CDR3 DNA reads TGTGCCAGCAGTCAACAGACAGGGTCCAATCAGCCCCAGCATTTT. It codes for CASSQQTGSNQPQHF.

The J gene is TRBJ1-6, the V gene TRBV3-1 (or the pseudogene TRBV3-2); 7 positions agree with TRBD1. The CDR3 has 13 residues. The germline V gene encodes CDR1 LGHDT and CDR2 YNNKEL (reference sequence). Trimming took 4 bases from V and 8 from J; bases not matched to a gene: 2. The CDR3 DNA is TGTGCCAGCAGCCGTACAGGGGATTCACCCCTCCACTTT. This sequence encodes CASSRTGDSPLHF.

CDR3 region: CASKVWFGYEQYF. The DNA for the CDR3 is TGTGCCAGCAAGGTGTGGTTTGGCTACGAGCAGTACTTC. V and J are TRBV2 and TRBJ2-7; no definite D call. V was clipped by 7 bases and J by 3 bases, with 13 bases between them. Per germline, CDR1 SNHLY and CDR2 FYNNEI. The CDR3 loop spans 13 amino acids.

V gene TRBV13 combines with J gene TRBJ2-6; no definite D call. Germline values: CDR1 PRHDT, CDR2 FYEKMQ (reference sequence). This CDR3 is built from 16 residues. The V end lost 0 bases, the J end lost 2 bases, and 8 bases lay between the germline ends. The CDR3 region is CASSLGVGTGANVLTF. In DNA form, the CDR3 reads TGTGCCAGCAGCTTAGGTGTGGGTACTGGGGCCAACGTCCTGACTTTC.

V is TRBV7-9 and J is TRBJ1-6; TRBD1 agrees at 9 bases. V shed 3 bases and J 4 bases; nucleotides not matched to a gene: 1. There are 15 residues in the CDR3. Germline V gene sequence: CDR1 SEHNR, CDR2 FQNEAQ (reference sequence). The CDR3: CASSFDRGYNSPLHF. Here the CDR3 DNA reads TGTGCCAGCAGCTTCGACAGGGGGTATAATTCACCCCTCCACTTT.

The chain is built from TRBV10-1 and TRBJ1-2; D is perhaps TRBD1 (5 bases). Germline CDR1 WNHNN, CDR2 SYGVQD (reference sequence). The CDR3 has 13 amino acids. V was cut by 4 bases and J by 2 bases, with 8 bases left in between. The CDR3 nucleotides are TGCGCCAGCAGTGGTCGGGGGAACTATGGCTACACCTTC. Its protein product is CASSGRGNYGYTF.

The chain combines TRBV18 with TRBJ2-5; tentatively, D is TRBD1 (6 bases). Germline lookup yields CDR1 KGHSH and CDR2 LQKENI. Trimming pared 3 bases from V and 4 bases from J, leaving 15 bases between. This CDR3 contains 15 residues. CDR3: CASSPLLGGGETQYF. CDR3 in DNA: TGTGCCAGCTCACCGCTCCTAGGGGGTGGAGAGACCCAGTACTTC.

This chain links TRBV24-1 with TRBJ2-5; 11 bases agree with TRBD2. In germline, CDR1 is KGHDR, CDR2 SFDVKD. This CDR3 contains 13 residues. J lost 4 bases, V lost 9 bases, and 3 bases had no gene match. CDR3 coding DNA: TGTGCCACCGCTCTAGCGGGGGGAGAGACCCAGTACTTC. This translates into CATALAGGETQYF.

The chain uses TRBV7-2 and TRBJ2-5; no reliable D call. Germline values: CDR1 SGHTA, CDR2 FQGNSA. The germline V and J ends were trimmed by 2 bases and 5 bases, with 15 bases remaining between them. This CDR3 has 15 amino acids. In DNA form, the CDR3 reads TGTGCCAGCAGCTTATATTGGTTGGGCGGCGAGACCCAGTACTTC. Amino acids: CASSLYWLGGETQYF.

This clone turned up a few times. The V and J genes are TRBV11-2 and TRBJ1-1; no firm D call. CDR1 and CDR2 (germline): SGHAT, FQNNGV. V was trimmed by 4 bases and J by 2 bases, leaving 8 bases between them. The CDR3 runs to 13 residues. The CDR3 spells CASSSQSNTEAFF. DNA of the CDR3: TGTGCCAGCAGCTCACAGAGTAACACTGAAGCTTTCTTT.

The V gene is TRBV5-4, the J gene TRBJ2-3, with D tentatively TRBD2 (7 bases). The CDR3 is 15 residues long. In germline, CDR1 is SGHNT, CDR2 YYREEE (reference sequence). The V end was cut by 0 bases, the J end by 3 bases, with 11 bases between. The CDR3 nucleotides read TGTGCCAGCAGCTTGGGGGGGCGGGGGACAGATACGCAGTATTTT. It yields the protein CASSLGGRGTDTQYF.

The V and J genes are TRBV27 and TRBJ2-2; D unresolved. Germline V gene data show CDR1 as MNHEY and CDR2 as SMNVEV (reference sequence). This CDR3 spans 16 amino acids. The germline V and J ends were trimmed by 5 bases and 2 bases, with 15 bases remaining between them. CDR3 bases: TGTGCCAGCAGTCCCTGGGTCCGCCCAAACACCGGGGAGCTGTTTTTT. Amino acids: CASSPWVRPNTGELFF.

The chain recombines TRBV5-1 with TRBJ1-1, with D maybe TRBD1 (6 bases). Looked up from germline, CDR1 is SGHRS and CDR2 is YFSETQ. The CDR3 is 14 residues long. V was pared by 0 bases and J by 3 bases, with 9 bases between. CDR3 DNA sequence: TGCGCCAGCAGCTTGGCGGACAGCTACACTGAAGCTTTCTTT. Its translation: CASSLADSYTEAFF.

J is TRBJ2-3 and V is TRBV9, with 10 positions matching TRBD2. J gave up 10 bases and V 0 bases, and 8 bases lay outside the gene matches. The CDR3 has 15 amino acids. Germline V gene data show CDR1 as SGDLS and CDR2 as YYNGEE. In nucleotides, the CDR3 is TGTGCCAGCAGCGTAGAAGTCACTAGCGGGGTCCCGCAGTATTTT. It codes for CASSVEVTSGVPQYF.

The rearrangement joins TRBV28 to TRBJ1-5; TRBD1 aligns across 8 bases. V dropped 5 bases and J dropped 5; count of bases not matched to a gene: 8. Germline assignment: CDR1 MDHEN and CDR2 SYDVKM. There are 15 residues in the CDR3. CDR3 DNA sequence: TGTGCCAGCAGTATTCGGACAGGGAGCCATCAGCCCCAGCATTTT. It yields the protein CASSIRTGSHQPQHF. Complete variable domain (other parts from reference TRBV28 and TRBJ1-5): DVKVTQSSRYLVKRTGEKVFLECVQDMDHENMFWYRQDPGLGLRLIYFSYDVKMKEKGDIPEGYSVSREKKERFSLILESASTNQTSMYLCASSIRTGSHQPQHFGDGTRLSIL.

The rearrangement uses TRBV4-2 and TRBJ1-4, with 7 bases matching TRBD1. Germline V lookup: CDR1 LGHNA, CDR2 YNFKEQ. The CDR3 spans 16 residues. V dropped 4 bases and J dropped 3; count of bases not matched to a gene: 8. CDR3 sequence: CASSRGTDLSNEKLFF. The CDR3 bases are TGTGCCAGCAGCCGAGGGACAGATCTTTCTAATGAAAAACTGTTTTTT.

The chain employs TRBV5-4 and TRBJ1-1; 9 bases agree with TRBD1. Germline-derived CDR1 and CDR2 are SGHNT and YYREEE (reference sequence). The CDR3 contains 15 residues. With V trimmed by 0 bases and J by 2 bases, 2 bases remained unmatched. For the CDR3, the DNA is TGTGCCAGCAGCTTGGCGGGACAGGGAAACACTGAAGCTTTCTTT. This sequence encodes CASSLAGQGNTEAFF.

The CDR3 region is CASSSGQVSNQPQHF. CDR3 coding DNA: TGTGCCAGTAGTTCGGGACAGGTTAGCAATCAGCCCCAGCATTTT. This chain links TRBV19 with TRBJ1-5; 8 bases match TRBD1. This CDR3 comprises 15 residues. Germline V gives CDR1 LNHDA, CDR2 SQIVND (reference sequence). J gave up 0 bases and V 5 bases, and 3 bases lay outside the gene matches. The whole variable domain, filled in from reference TRBV19 and TRBJ1-5, reads DGGITQSPKYLFRKEGQNVTLSCEQNLNHDAMYWYRQDPGQGLRLIYYSQIVNDFQKGDIAEGYSVSREKKESFPLTVTSAQKNPTAFYLCASSSGQVSNQPQHFGDGTRLSIL.

The chain couples TRBV7-9 to TRBJ1-2; D may be TRBD1 (6 bases). Germline V CDR1 and CDR2: SEHNR, FQNEAQ (reference sequence). The CDR3 loop spans 14 amino acids. V was shortened by 3 bases and J by 8 bases, with 16 bases between the two germline ends. CDR3 DNA sequence: TGTGCCAGCAGCTTCCTAGGGGCAGGGGAAGGCTACACCTTC. Its translation: CASSFLGAGEGYTF.

The sample holds one count of this clone. The chain joins TRBV6-5 to TRBJ1-5; 7 bases are shared with TRBD1. Germline CDR1 and CDR2: MNHEY and SVGAGI. The CDR3 loop spans 14 amino acids. Germline trimming cut 5 bases from V and 3 bases from J; bases unmatched to any gene: 4. The CDR3 bases are TGTGCCAGCAGTAGGGACAGCTACAATCAGCCCCAGCATTTT. Its translation: CASSRDSYNQPQHF.

V usage is TRBV30 and J usage is TRBJ2-6; the match to TRBD1 covers 10 bases. This CDR3 comprises 17 residues. V shed 2 bases, J shed 4 bases, and the junction held 8 bases outside the gene matches. Germline CDR1 is GTSNPN and CDR2 is SVGIG (reference sequence). In DNA form, the CDR3 reads TGTGCCTGGAGTTCCCGGACAGGGGGGACAGGGGCCAACGTCCTGACTTTC. It yields the protein CAWSSRTGGTGANVLTF.

The chain recombines TRBV3-1 (or the pseudogene TRBV3-2) with TRBJ1-5, with D perhaps TRBD1 (6 bases). The CDR3 has 14 amino acids. The germline V and J ends were trimmed by 4 bases and 4 bases, with 11 bases remaining between them. The germline CDR1 and CDR2 sequences are LGHDT and YNNKEL (reference sequence). CDR3 residues: CASSPATGNQPQHF. CDR3 nucleotides: TGTGCCAGCAGCCCCGCAACAGGGAATCAGCCCCAGCATTTT.

The rearrangement links TRBV5-1 to TRBJ1-1, with 9 positions matching TRBD1. CDR1 is SGHRS, CDR2 YFSETQ, per germline. J gave up 0 bases and V 3 bases, and 12 bases lay outside the gene matches. The CDR3 length is 18 residues. The CDR3 spells CASSSYRRDRVMNTEAFF. CDR3 nucleotide sequence: TGCGCCAGCAGCTCATACCGGCGGGACAGGGTCATGAACACTGAAGCTTTCTTT.